This T cell receptor (beta chain) came from a study of brain T cells in children with intractable seizures. Comment on this clone: Its target is unknown.

The data were produced by immunoSEQ multiplex PCR, yet TCRdb's version contains in-frame clones alone and is incomplete. The data hold approximately 330,000 clones, with 93% observed a single time. This CDR3 is built from 14 residues. V lost 3 bases to trimming and J lost 5 bases, with 14 bases between them. Germline assignment: CDR1 SNHLY and CDR2 FYNNEI. Time point denoted: blood from clinic visit 5 months post-surgery; TSC patient then seizure free. The sequenced cases were selected for having the highest brain T cell transcript signatures. Pre-surgery treatment included at least one anti-epileptic drug. Whole-study results and caveats: Patients' HCMV serostatus was unknown; virus specificity rests on CDR3 similarity alone.

Sequenced material: peripheral blood, taken roughly 5 months after surgery. The chain carries TRBV2 and TRBJ2-7; maybe TRBD1 (7 bases). The clonotype comes from a boy in the first two years of life with tuberous sclerosis and intractable seizures. In nucleotides, the CDR3 is TGTGCCAGCAGTGACGGCAGGGGGGAGGACGAGCAGTACTTC. Encoded protein: CASSDGRGEDEQYF.